Listed here are 28 T cell receptor beta chains from one sample, sequenced in a study of T cell repertoires in cytomegalovirus infection. TCRdb re-called the reads with MiXCR, one entry per CDR3 protein. Of fewer than 550,000 distinct CDR3 sequences detected, 16% appear once; the ten largest clones hold more than 20%. The sequenced material came from CD8+ T cells from PBMCs. The receptor set was obtained from a human donor in good health (CMV status not recorded). Some clones in this sample may be carry-over from other donors' samples.

CDR3 sequence (DNA): TGTGCCAGCAGTGACTGGCAAACCTACGAGCAGTACTTC. Translation: CASSDWQTYEQYF. The rearrangement uses TRBV6-1 and TRBJ2-7; D is unclear. Germline V lookup: CDR1 MNHNS, CDR2 SASEGT. The ends were cut back, 3 bases at V and 2 bases at J, with 8 bases in the middle. The CDR3 totals 13 residues.

This clonotype was observed a handful of times. The rearrangement joins TRBV7-3 to TRBJ2-3; TRBD2 agrees at 7 bases. V was pared by 5 bases and J by 2 bases, with 7 bases of the junction left unmatched. The CDR3 is made up of 15 amino acids. CDR1 is SGHTA, CDR2 FQGTGA, per germline. The CDR3 spells CASSPSTSFTDTQYF. CDR3 DNA sequence: TGTGCCAGCAGCCCATCGACTAGCTTCACAGATACGCAGTATTTT.

A few counts support this clonotype. The chain links TRBV27 to TRBJ2-3; no clear D gene. Trimming cost V 2 bases and J 8 bases, with 8 bases left between them. The CDR3 spans 12 residues. CDR1 and CDR2 from the germline V gene are MNHEY and SMNVEV (reference sequence). The CDR3 bases are TGTGCCAGCAGTTTAGGCCGGAGTACGCAGTATTTT. Its protein product is CASSLGRSTQYF.

The V and J genes are TRBV10-3 and TRBJ2-3; a weak D match, TRBD2 (6 bases). This CDR3 is 15 amino acids long. Trimming cost V 6 bases and J 3 bases, with 16 bases left between them. The germline V gene has CDR1 ENHRY and CDR2 SYGVKD. CDR3 nucleotides: TGTGCCATCAGCACACCTTCCGGGACTACAGATACGCAGTATTTT. Protein product: CAISTPSGTTDTQYF.

At least ten counts were recorded for this clonotype. The chain combines TRBV3-1 with TRBJ2-7, with a tentative D call TRBD2 (6 bases). Germline V gives CDR1 LGHDT, CDR2 YNNKEL (reference sequence). Trimming cost V 0 bases and J 1 base, with 13 bases left between them. The length of the CDR3 is 16 residues. The CDR3 region is CASSQDLGGGSYEQYF. In DNA, the CDR3 is TGTGCCAGCAGCCAAGATCTGGGAGGCGGATCCTACGAGCAGTACTTC.

The table lists this clonotype with many counts. The chain links TRBV7-9 to TRBJ2-2, with D maybe TRBD1 (5 bases). The CDR3 covers 13 residues. V shed 5 bases and J shed 8 bases, with 12 bases lying between them. The germline V gene encodes CDR1 SEHNR and CDR2 FQNEAQ (reference sequence). CDR3 nucleotide sequence: TGTGCCAGCAGCACTGTACAGGCGGGGGAGCTGTTTTTT. Translated: CASSTVQAGELFF.

This clonotype was observed many times. V is TRBV11-2 and J is TRBJ2-3; TRBD2 agrees at 12 bases. The CDR3 runs 20 residues. In germline, CDR1 is SGHAT, CDR2 FQNNGV. V shed 5 bases and J 0 bases; nucleotides not matched to a gene: 15. The CDR3 region is CASSLRLAGGPTLSTDTQYF. The CDR3 DNA reads as TGTGCCAGCAGCCTCCGCCTAGCGGGGGGGCCAACTCTGAGCACAGATACGCAGTATTTT.

The genes are TRBV4-1 and TRBJ2-1; D is perhaps TRBD2 (6 bases). This CDR3 comprises 16 residues. Trimming took 0 bases from V and 8 from J, leaving 17 bases between them. CDR1 is MGHRA and CDR2 is YSYEKL in the germline V gene. The CDR3 protein is CASSQDPIDWGDEQFF. The DNA for the CDR3 is TGCGCCAGCAGCCAAGATCCCATTGACTGGGGGGATGAGCAGTTCTTC.

A note on this clonotype: A much bigger clone sits one base away, suggesting this may be a read error. The rearrangement uses TRBV7-9 and TRBJ1-5, with 7 bases matching TRBD1. The better agreement between TRBJ2-3 and the DNA end casts doubt on the J call. This CDR3 contains 14 residues. CDR1 is SEHNR, CDR2 FQNEAQ, per germline (reference sequence). CDR3 region: CASSPQGVEQPQYF. The CDR3 nucleotides read TGTGCCAGCAGCCCCCAGGGGGTGGAACAGCCCCAGTATTTT.

This clonotype was counted between two and nine times. The rearrangement joins TRBV5-1 to TRBJ1-1; 8 bases line up with TRBD1. CDR1 is SGHRS, CDR2 YFSETQ, per germline. V shed 4 bases and J 6 bases; nucleotides not matched to a gene: 5. This CDR3 comprises 13 residues. CDR3 loop: CASSPGQVSEAFF. The CDR3 bases are TGCGCCAGCAGCCCGGGACAGGTCTCTGAAGCTTTCTTT.

The chain links TRBV7-8 to TRBJ2-7, with TRBD2 matching over 8 bases. V shed 2 bases, J shed 2 bases, and the junction held 5 bases outside the gene matches. This CDR3 comprises 15 residues. Per the germline V gene, CDR1 is SGHVS and CDR2 is FQNEAQ. Here the CDR3 reads CASSLPPGGAYEQYF. The CDR3 DNA reads TGTGCCAGCAGCTTACCGCCCGGGGGGGCCTACGAGCAGTACTTC.

The genes are TRBV5-6 and TRBJ2-6, with D unclear. The germline gives CDR1 SGHDT, CDR2 YYEEEE. Trimming removed 2 bases from V and 3 bases from J, with 9 bases in between. This CDR3 comprises 15 residues. In DNA, the CDR3 is TGTGCCAGCAGCTTTAACGGCGGTGGGGCCAACGTCCTGACTTTC. It is translated as CASSFNGGGANVLTF.

This clonotype was observed at least ten times. The chain couples TRBV7-2 to TRBJ1-1, with unresolved D. The CDR3 runs 13 residues. Germline V gives CDR1 SGHTA, CDR2 FQGNSA. With 5 bases removed from V and 1 base from J, the gap between germline ends came to 8 bases. The CDR3 DNA is TGTGCCAGCAGCCCGTATGGGAACACTGAAGCTTTCTTT. Protein: CASSPYGNTEAFF.

This sequence joins TRBV12-3 or TRBV12-4 and TRBJ2-2; D unresolved. V was clipped by 3 bases and J by 6 bases, with 8 bases between them. CDR3 length equals 13 residues. The CDR3 is CASSFEFAGELFF. The CDR3 DNA is TGTGCCAGCAGTTTCGAGTTTGCCGGGGAGCTGTTTTTT.

This clonotype was observed many times. This chain links TRBV27 with TRBJ2-3; no firm D call. CDR3 length: 12 residues. The V end lost 8 bases, the J end lost 4 bases, and 10 bases lay between the germline ends. Germline V lookup: CDR1 MNHEY, CDR2 SMNVEV (reference sequence). The CDR3 loop is CASSDRPDTQYF. The DNA for the CDR3 is TGTGCCAGCTCAGACCGGCCAGATACGCAGTATTTT.

This clonotype was found many times. The rearrangement joins TRBV28 to TRBJ2-1, with TRBD2 matching 9 bases. Germline CDR1 MDHEN, CDR2 SYDVKM. The length of the CDR3 is 21 residues. J was trimmed by 2 bases and V by 1 base; bases with no gene match: 18. CDR3 sequence: CASSLLGGGLAGPGTYNEQFF. The CDR3 region has the DNA TGTGCCAGCAGTTTATTAGGGGGCGGCCTAGCGGGGCCCGGAACCTACAATGAGCAGTTCTTC.

Only a few counts were recorded for this clonotype. This chain uses TRBV6-1 with TRBJ1-2; D uncertain. The germline gives CDR1 MNHNS, CDR2 SASEGT. Between the trimmed V and J ends, which lost 0 bases and 4 bases, there was a span of 6 bases. This CDR3 spans 13 amino acids. CDR3: CASSEAKFYGYTF. For the CDR3, the DNA is TGTGCCAGCAGTGAAGCAAAATTCTATGGCTACACCTTC.

The chain couples TRBV23-1 to TRBJ1-2; TRBD1 agrees at 11 bases. TRBV23-1 is an ORF, with its function uncertain. The CDR3 is 14 amino acids. Trimming took 3 bases from V and 6 from J; bases not matched to a gene: 3. The CDR3 loop is CASSQGDRGDGYTF. The CDR3 nucleotides are TGCGCCAGCAGTCAGGGGGACAGGGGGGATGGCTACACCTTC.

Only a few counts were recorded for this clonotype. This chain uses TRBV4-1 with TRBJ2-1; 7 positions match TRBD1. Germline CDR1 and CDR2: MGHRA and YSYEKL. This CDR3 is 16 amino acids long. Losses at the gene ends were 4 bases for V and 9 bases for J; bases not matched to a gene: 15. The CDR3 DNA follows: TGCGCCAGCAGCCCCCTCGCCCAGGGGGTGGAAGGTGAGCAGTTCTTC. This translates into CASSPLAQGVEGEQFF.

This clonotype was counted a few times. This chain joins TRBV20-1 and TRBJ2-5, with TRBD2 matching over 8 bases. The length of the CDR3 is 13 residues. Germline-derived CDR1 and CDR2 are DFQATT and SNEGSKA (reference sequence). Germline trimming cut 5 bases from V and 2 bases from J; bases unmatched to any gene: 4. CDR3 protein: CSAFSGDQETQYF. The DNA for the CDR3 is TGCAGTGCTTTTAGCGGGGATCAAGAGACCCAGTACTTC.

This clonotype was seen at least ten times. This rearrangement joins TRBV7-8 to TRBJ1-1; D is unresolved. V was pared by 2 bases and J by 3 bases, with 13 bases between. This CDR3 contains 15 residues. Germline-derived CDR1 and CDR2 are SGHVS and FQNEAQ. The DNA for the CDR3 is TGTGCCAGCAGCTTACTTGGGTTGGTGGACACTGAAGCTTTCTTT. Its protein is CASSLLGLVDTEAFF.

This sequence joins TRBV12-3 or TRBV12-4 and TRBJ2-1; 7 bases are a match to TRBD2. The CDR3 is 14 residues long. Trimming removed 9 bases from V and 2 bases from J; junction bases left unmatched: 7. CDR3 sequence reads: CASLGGYTYNEQFF. In nucleotides, the CDR3 is TGTGCCAGTCTGGGAGGGTATACCTACAATGAGCAGTTCTTC.

This clonotype was counted ten times or more. This chain joins TRBV7-9 and TRBJ2-3, with 7 nucleotides matching TRBD2. Germline CDR1 SEHNR, CDR2 FQNEAQ (reference sequence). V dropped 11 bases and J dropped 14; count of bases not matched to a gene: 13. This CDR3 is built from 11 residues. As DNA, the CDR3 is TGTGCCCAGCTTGGGACGGGAGGCTCGTATTTT. This gives the protein CAQLGTGGSYF.

The table lists this clonotype with a few counts. The rearrangement joins TRBV5-1 to TRBJ2-3, with no clear D. CDR1 and CDR2 from the germline V gene are SGHRS and YFSETQ. V dropped 4 bases and J dropped 0 bases, with 18 bases sitting between them. The CDR3 loop spans 17 amino acids. Here the CDR3 reads CASSPGSLYHSTDTQYF. The CDR3 region has the DNA TGCGCCAGCAGCCCCGGATCATTATATCATAGCACAGATACGCAGTATTTT.

Comment on this clonotype: This may arise from a read error, as a much more abundant clone is one base away. The CDR3 loop reads CASTEDRPYGCTF. The DNA for the CDR3 is TGTGCCAGCACCGAGGACAGGCCCTATGGCTGCACCTTC. The chain has TRBV6-6 and TRBJ1-2; 7 nucleotides agree with TRBD1. Germline V gives CDR1 MNHNY, CDR2 SVGAGI (reference sequence). The CDR3 consists of 13 residues.

This clonotype was found a few times. The chain carries TRBV28 and TRBJ2-3; 9 bases line up with TRBD1. With V trimmed by 6 bases and J by 5 bases, 12 bases remained unmatched. This CDR3 is 16 amino acids long. Germline V gives CDR1 MDHEN, CDR2 SYDVKM. Written as DNA, the CDR3 is TGTGCCAGCAGCCCAACCTTACAGGGGGCTAAAGATACGCAGTATTTT. Translating it yields CASSPTLQGAKDTQYF.

CDR3 in DNA: TGTGCCAGCAGTTCAGGCGGGAGGGCCTTGGATACGCAGTATTTT. Its protein product is CASSSGGRALDTQYF. The chain links TRBV27 to TRBJ2-3, with 9 bases identical to TRBD2. J gave up 6 bases and V 4 bases, and 8 bases lay outside the gene matches. Germline-derived CDR1 and CDR2 are MNHEY and SMNVEV (reference sequence). This CDR3 comprises 15 residues.

This clonotype was seen repeatedly, ten times or more. V and J are TRBV12-3 or TRBV12-4 and TRBJ2-5, with unresolved D. CDR3 length: 15 amino acids. V lost 5 bases, J lost 2 bases, and 15 bases lay in between. The CDR3 DNA reads TGTGCCAGCAGTCCCCATCCCTCACGGCAAGAGACCCAGTACTTC. Its translation is CASSPHPSRQETQYF.